The next 5 T cell receptor beta chains were all read from a single sample in a study of human T cells and chemical hapten exposure. Described time point: pre-sensitization, week 0. The treatment is: therapeutic diphenylcyclopropenone sensitization with weekly scalp DPC. From the RACE reads, TCRdb called clonotypes with MiXCR, one entry per CDR3 protein. Of approximately 370,000 distinct CDR3 sequences detected, 4.5% to 5.5% appear once; the ten largest clones hold less than 9%. The specimen was whole blood, collected in connection with sensitization to the hapten diphenylcyclopropenone (DPC). Receptor source: a woman aged 18-29 years with alopecia areata. Some clones in this sample may be carry-over from other donors' samples.

The chain couples TRBV6-2 or TRBV6-3 to TRBJ2-4, with TRBD1 matching over 9 bases. This CDR3 comprises 14 residues. The V gene end was trimmed by 5 bases and the J gene end by 6 bases; junction bases not matched to a gene: 5. CDR1 and CDR2 (germline): MNHEY, SVGEGT. This chain's CDR3 is CASSRDRAANIQYF. The CDR3 DNA reads as TGTGCCAGCAGTAGGGACAGGGCGGCAAACATTCAGTACTTC.

This chain joins TRBV5-1 and TRBJ2-7; 13 nucleotides align to TRBD2. The germline CDR1 and CDR2 sequences are SGHRS and YFSETQ. CDR3 size: 16 residues. V shed 4 bases, J shed 4 bases, and the junction held 8 bases outside the gene matches. CDR3: CASSATSGGARYEQYF. Written as DNA, the CDR3 is TGCGCCAGCAGCGCCACTAGCGGGGGGGCAAGATACGAGCAGTACTTC.

This clonotype was detected many times. V and J are TRBV3-1 and TRBJ1-3; 7 bases are shared with TRBD1. J lost 2 bases, V lost 3 bases, and 1 base had no gene match. The CDR3 has 14 residues. The germline gives CDR1 LGHDT, CDR2 YNNKEL (reference sequence). The CDR3 sequence is CASSQGTAGNTIYF. Written as DNA, the CDR3 is TGTGCCAGCAGCCAGGGGACAGCTGGAAACACCATATATTTT.

Ten or more counts support this clonotype. V and J are TRBV15 and TRBJ2-5, with D perhaps being TRBD1 or TRBD2 (5 bases each). Germline values: CDR1 LNHNV, CDR2 YYDKDF (reference sequence). The CDR3 length is 14 residues. V was pared by 5 bases and J by 5 bases, with 15 bases between. The CDR3 DNA reads as TGTGCCACCAGCTCCGGGACGGCAGGGGAGACCCAGTACTTC. It codes for CATSSGTAGETQYF.

This chain uses TRBV11-2 with TRBJ2-1; 10 positions match TRBD2. Trimming at V came to 8 bases and at J to 7 bases, leaving 14 bases not matched to a gene. The CDR3 is 16 amino acids. From germline, CDR1 is SGHAT and CDR2 FQNNGV. CDR3 in amino acids: CASPSQSGGARNEQFF. In nucleotides, the CDR3 is TGTGCCAGCCCGAGCCAGAGCGGGGGGGCTAGGAATGAGCAGTTCTTC.